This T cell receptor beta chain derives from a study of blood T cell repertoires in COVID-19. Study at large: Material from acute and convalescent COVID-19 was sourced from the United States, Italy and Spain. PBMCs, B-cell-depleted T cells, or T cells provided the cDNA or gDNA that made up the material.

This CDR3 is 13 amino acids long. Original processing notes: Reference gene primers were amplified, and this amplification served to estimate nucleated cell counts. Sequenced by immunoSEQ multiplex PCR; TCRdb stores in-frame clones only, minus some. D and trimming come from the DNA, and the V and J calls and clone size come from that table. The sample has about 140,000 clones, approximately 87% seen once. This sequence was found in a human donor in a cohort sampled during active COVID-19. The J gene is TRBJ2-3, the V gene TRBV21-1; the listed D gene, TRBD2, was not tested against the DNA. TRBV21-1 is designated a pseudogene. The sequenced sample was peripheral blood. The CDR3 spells CASSQPCYGTQYF. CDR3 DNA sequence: TGTGCCAGCAGCCAACCGTGCTACGGTACGCAGTATTTT.